Reported below is one TCR beta chain. This entry comes from a study of beta chain features in type 1 diabetes. Expressed TCRB transcripts got sequenced, as all isolated RNA was reverse transcribed. TCRdb's copy holds only in-frame clones and misses some; the assay was immunoSEQ multiplex PCR. The table includes some 900,000 clones, about a sixth detected once. This CDR3 is 12 amino acids long. V was pared by 7 bases and J by 8 bases, with 4 bases of the junction left unmatched. CDR1 and CDR2 (germline): SNHLY, FYNNEI. The sequenced sample was naive CD4+ T cells from blood. This receptor was obtained from a woman between 18 and 29 years old in good health. The gene calls are TRBV2 and TRBJ2-1, with 8 bases identical to TRBD2. DNA for the CDR3: TGTGCCAGCAAACTACTAGCGGATGAGCAGTTCTTC. Its protein product is CASKLLADEQFF.